This section outlines one TCR beta chain sequence together with its context. Its antigen remains unidentified. Germline trimming cut 6 bases from V and 7 bases from J; bases unmatched to any gene: 8. The CDR3 covers 14 residues. Per the germline V gene, CDR1 is ENHRY and CDR2 is SYGVKD. TCRdb keeps only in-frame clones here, not all; method: immunoSEQ multiplex PCR. The repertoire has approximately 20,000 clones, approximately 87% of them found once; the top ten carry just over 2.5%. The record originates from a study of PD-1 blockade in classical Hodgkin lymphoma. Broader study findings: Patients with a complete response exhibited baseline diversity comparable to newly diagnosed patients. CD8+ TCR diversity did not rise significantly by C4D1, unlike CD4+.

Regarding time point: cycle 4 day 1 (C4D1), after less than 7 weeks of nivolumab. The patients all showed relapse after autologous stem cell transplantation, while their brentuximab vedotin exposure varied. Thawed PBMCs were the source of CD4+ T cells, purified by magnetic negative selection. Complete response, partial response or progressive disease constituted the best responses recorded. The chain employs TRBV10-3 and TRBJ2-7, with 11 bases matching TRBD2. Material: CD4+ T cells from blood, obtained before the fourth cycle of nivolumab. The sequence was obtained from a human donor with classical Hodgkin lymphoma. The CDR3 DNA sequence: TGTGCCATCAGACTAGCGGGAGTGGCCGGGGAGCAGTACTTC. Translated, it gives CAIRLAGVAGEQYF.